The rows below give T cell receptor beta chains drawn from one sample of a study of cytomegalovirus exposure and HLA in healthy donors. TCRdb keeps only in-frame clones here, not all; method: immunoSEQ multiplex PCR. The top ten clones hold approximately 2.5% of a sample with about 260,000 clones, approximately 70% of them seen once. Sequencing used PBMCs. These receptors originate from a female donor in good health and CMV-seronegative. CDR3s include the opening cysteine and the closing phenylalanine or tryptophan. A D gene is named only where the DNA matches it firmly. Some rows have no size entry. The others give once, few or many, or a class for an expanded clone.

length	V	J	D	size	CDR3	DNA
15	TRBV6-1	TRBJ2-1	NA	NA	CASSVTSPGGNEQFF	TGTGCCAGCAGTGTTACTAGCCCTGGGGGGAATGAGCAGTTCTTC
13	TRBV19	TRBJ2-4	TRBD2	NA	CASKLAGVHIQYF	TGTGCCAGTAAACTAGCGGGAGTACACATTCAGTACTTC
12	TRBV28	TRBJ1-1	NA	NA	CASSPGNTEAFF	TGTGCCAGCAGTCCGGGGAACACTGAAGCTTTCTTT
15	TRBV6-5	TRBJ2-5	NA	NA	CASRPPGQPRGTQYF	TGTGCCAGCAGACCTCCGGGGCAACCGCGGGGGACCCAGTACTTC
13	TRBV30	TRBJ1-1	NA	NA	CAWSVSGETEAFF	TGTGCCTGGAGTGTATCAGGGGAAACTGAAGCTTTCTTT
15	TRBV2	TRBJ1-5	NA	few	CASAGGTNSNQPQHF	TGTGCCAGCGCCGGGGGGACAAACAGCAATCAGCCCCAGCATTTT
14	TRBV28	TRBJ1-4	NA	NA	CASSLERVNEKLFF	TGTGCCAGCAGTTTAGAGAGGGTTAATGAAAAACTGTTTTTT
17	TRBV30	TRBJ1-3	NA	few	CAWIPWGGRLSGNTIYF	TGTGCCTGGATCCCCTGGGGGGGTCGACTCTCTGGAAACACCATATATTTT
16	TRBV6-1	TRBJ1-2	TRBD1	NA	CASSEASSGGDYGYTF	TGTGCCAGCAGTGAAGCCTCGTCAGGGGGCGACTATGGCTACACCTTC
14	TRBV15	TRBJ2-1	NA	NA	CATSRAGTQNEQFF	TGTGCCACCAGCAGAGCCGGGACTCAGAATGAGCAGTTCTTC
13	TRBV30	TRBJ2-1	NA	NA	CAWTRGFYNEQFF	TGTGCCTGGACCAGGGGTTTTTACAATGAGCAGTTCTTC
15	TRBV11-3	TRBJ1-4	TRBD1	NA	CASSLLGGTNEKLFF	TGTGCCAGCAGCTTGTTAGGGGGCACTAATGAAAAACTGTTTTTT
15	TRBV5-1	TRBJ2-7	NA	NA	CASSPVGTYSYEQYF	TGCGCCAGCAGCCCCGTCGGTACCTACTCCTACGAGCAGTACTTC
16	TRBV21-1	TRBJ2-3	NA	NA	CASSKDRSGRTDTQYF	TGTGCCAGCAGCAAAGATAGAAGCGGACGCACAGATACGCAGTATTTT
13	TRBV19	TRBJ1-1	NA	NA	CASRSGANTEAFF	TGTGCCAGTCGTAGTGGGGCGAACACTGAAGCTTTCTTT
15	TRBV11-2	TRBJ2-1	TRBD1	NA	CASSFHRDSNNEQFF	TGTGCCAGCAGCTTCCACCGGGACAGTAACAATGAGCAGTTCTTC
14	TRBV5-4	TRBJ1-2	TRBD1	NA	CASSQGVGNYGYTF	TGTGCCAGCAGCCAGGGGGTAGGGAACTATGGCTACACCTTC
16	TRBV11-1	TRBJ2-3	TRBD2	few	CASSFLAAGGTDTQYF	TGTGCCAGCAGTTTCCTAGCAGCGGGAGGGACAGATACGCAGTATTTT
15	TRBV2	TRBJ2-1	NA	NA	CASSGVTSSYNEQFF	TGTGCCAGCAGTGGGGTGACTAGTTCCTACAATGAGCAGTTCTTC
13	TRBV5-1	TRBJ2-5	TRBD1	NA	CASSPVGQGAQYF	TGCGCCAGCAGCCCCGTGGGCCAGGGGGCCCAGTACTTC
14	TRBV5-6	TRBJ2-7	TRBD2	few	CASSSGLAEYEQYF	TGTGCCAGCAGCTCGGGACTAGCAGAATACGAGCAGTACTTC
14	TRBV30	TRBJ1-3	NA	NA	CAWSVQGSGNTIYF	TGTGCCTGGAGTGTACAGGGTTCTGGAAACACCATATATTTT
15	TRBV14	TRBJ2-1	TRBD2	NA	CASSQVASGRLEQFF	TGTGCCAGCAGCCAAGTCGCTAGCGGGAGATTGGAGCAGTTCTTC
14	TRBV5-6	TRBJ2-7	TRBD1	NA	CASSTGQGTYEQYF	TGTGCCAGCAGCACCGGACAGGGGACCTACGAGCAGTACTTC
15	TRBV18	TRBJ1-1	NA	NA	CASSTFRGDVREAFF	TGTGCCAGCTCAACGTTCCGGGGAGATGTAAGAGAAGCTTTCTTT
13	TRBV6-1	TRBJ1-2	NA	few	CASSLQANYGYTF	TGTGCCAGCAGTCTTCAGGCTAACTATGGCTACACCTTC
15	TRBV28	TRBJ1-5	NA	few	CASRGGDTGNQPQHF	TGTGCCAGCAGGGGGGGGGACACGGGCAATCAGCCCCAGCATTTT
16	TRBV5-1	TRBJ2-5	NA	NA	CASSPTGGTFQETQYF	TGCGCCAGCAGCCCCACAGGCGGGACTTTCCAAGAGACCCAGTACTTC
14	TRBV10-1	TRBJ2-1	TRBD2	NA	CASSAKTSAVEQFF	TGCGCCAGCAGTGCCAAGACTAGCGCCGTTGAGCAGTTCTTC
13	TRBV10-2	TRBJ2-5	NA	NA	CASRDSGDETQYF	TGCGCCAGCAGAGATTCGGGGGATGAGACCCAGTACTTC
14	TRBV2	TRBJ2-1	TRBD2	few	CASSELLAGEEQFF	TGTGCCAGCAGTGAACTACTAGCGGGAGAGGAGCAGTTCTTC
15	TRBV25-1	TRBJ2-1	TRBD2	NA	CASSLRTSGDNEQFF	TGTGCCAGCAGTCTCCGGACTAGCGGGGACAATGAGCAGTTCTTC
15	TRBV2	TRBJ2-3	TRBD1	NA	CASSAGTESTDTQYF	TGTGCCAGCAGTGCCGGGACAGAGTCCACAGATACGCAGTATTTT
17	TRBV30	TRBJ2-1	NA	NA	CAWSVSRSGGSYNEQFF	TGTGCCTGGAGTGTATCCAGGAGCGGAGGCTCCTACAATGAGCAGTTCTTC
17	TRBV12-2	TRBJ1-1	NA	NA	CASRLNAGLDGNTEAFF	TGTGCAAGTCGCCTTAACGCGGGGCTGGATGGGAACACTGAAGCTTTCTTT
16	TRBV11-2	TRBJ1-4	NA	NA	CASSLDGQGLNEKLFF	TGTGCCAGCAGCTTAGACGGCCAGGGGTTAAATGAAAAACTGTTTTTT
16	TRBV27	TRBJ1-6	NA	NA	CASSLSGAPDNSPLHF	TGTGCCAGCAGTTTATCGGGGGCCCCGGATAATTCACCCCTCCACTTT
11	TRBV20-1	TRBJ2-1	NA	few	CSAREWDEQFF	TGCAGTGCTAGGGAGTGGGATGAGCAGTTCTTC
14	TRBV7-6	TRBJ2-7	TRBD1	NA	CASSPGQGFYEQYF	TGTGCCAGCAGCCCGGGACAGGGCTTCTACGAGCAGTACTTC
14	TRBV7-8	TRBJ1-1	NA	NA	CASSLLKGAREAFF	TGTGCCAGCAGCTTACTAAAAGGGGCCAGGGAAGCTTTCTTT
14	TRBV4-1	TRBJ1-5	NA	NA	CASSQVREFQPQHF	TGCGCCAGCAGCCAGGTTCGAGAGTTTCAGCCCCAGCATTTT
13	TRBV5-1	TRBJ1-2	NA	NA	CASSLASGFGYTF	TGCGCCAGCAGCTTGGCCTCCGGGTTTGGCTACACCTTC
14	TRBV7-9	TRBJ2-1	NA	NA	CASSKTSSYNEQFF	TGTGCCAGCAGCAAAACAAGTTCCTACAATGAGCAGTTCTTC
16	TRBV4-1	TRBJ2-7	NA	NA	CASSQVGGVVYYEQYF	TGCGCCAGCAGCCAAGTAGGGGGAGTGGTTTACTACGAGCAGTACTTC
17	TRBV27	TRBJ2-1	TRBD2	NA	CASRLAGGLSSYNEQFF	TGTGCCAGCCGGCTAGCGGGAGGGCTCAGCTCCTACAATGAGCAGTTCTTC
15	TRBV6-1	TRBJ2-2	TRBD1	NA	CASRLQGAGVGELFF	TGTGCCAGCAGGCTACAGGGGGCGGGGGTCGGGGAGCTGTTTTTT
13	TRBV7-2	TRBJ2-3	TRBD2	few	CASRAGGTDTQYF	TGTGCCAGCAGGGCGGGGGGGACTGATACGCAGTATTTT
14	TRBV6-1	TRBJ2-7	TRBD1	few	CASEAGTGALEQYF	TGTGCCAGCGAGGCCGGGACAGGGGCTCTCGAGCAGTACTTC
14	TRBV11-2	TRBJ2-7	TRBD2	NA	CASSLAGGSYEQYF	TGTGCCAGCAGCTTAGCGGGAGGGTCCTACGAGCAGTACTTC
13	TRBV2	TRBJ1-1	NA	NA	CASGVAAGPTAFF	TGTGCCAGCGGTGTGGCGGCAGGGCCTACGGCTTTCTTT
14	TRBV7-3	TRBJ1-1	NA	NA	CASSSTGISTEAFF	TGTGCCAGCAGCTCCACAGGGATCTCCACTGAAGCTTTCTTT
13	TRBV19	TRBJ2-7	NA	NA	CASRRSGSYEQYF	TGTGCCAGTCGGAGGAGTGGCTCCTACGAGCAGTACTTC
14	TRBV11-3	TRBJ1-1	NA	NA	CASSLIGGNTEAFF	TGTGCCAGCAGCTTAATAGGGGGTAACACTGAAGCTTTCTTT
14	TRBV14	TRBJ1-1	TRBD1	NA	CASSQTGTVTEAFF	TGTGCCAGCAGCCAGACAGGGACTGTCACTGAAGCTTTCTTT
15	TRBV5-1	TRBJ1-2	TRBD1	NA	CASSLAADRGYGYTF	TGCGCCAGCAGCTTGGCGGCGGACAGGGGTTATGGCTACACCTTC